This T cell receptor (beta chain) was sequenced during a study of cytomegalovirus exposure and HLA in healthy donors. About the research overall: A previous analysis identified 90 million to 140 million unique TCR beta sequences derived from roughly 180 million T cells.

Both 60 Vbeta primers and 13 Jbeta primers went into the PCR. Method: immunoSEQ multiplex PCR; TCRdb's copy keeps in-frame clones and lacks some. This sample carries approximately 42,000 clones, over 75% of them seen once, and the ten largest clones take 2.5% to 3%. The sequencing sample was made of PBMCs. This sequence was found in a man in his forties or fifties in good health and CMV-seronegative.

The CDR3 nucleotides read TGCGCCAGCAGCTTGGTAGTAACGGGGGGCGCCCAAGAGACCCAGTACTTC. Translation: CASSLVVTGGAQETQYF. J is TRBJ2-5 and V is TRBV5-1, with D perhaps TRBD2 (7 bases). The CDR3 runs 17 residues. The V gene lost 0 bases and the J gene lost 1 base, with 16 bases spanning the gap. Germline V CDR1 and CDR2: SGHRS, YFSETQ.